The clone carrying this T cell receptor beta chain was counted between two and nine times. The sample is drawn from a study of blood T cell repertoires in COVID-19. Study processing details: Reference gene primer amplification yielded estimated nucleated cell counts. The protocol was immunoSEQ multiplex PCR, while the TCRdb copy is restricted to in-frame clones and leaves out a portion. The V and J calls and clone size come from that table; D and trimming were worked out from the DNA. This table has around 200,000 clones, around 85% appearing once. The sample comprised peripheral blood. This clonotype originated in a woman aged 45-59 years with acute or convalescent COVID-19.

The CDR3: CASVEEGSGANVLTF. Written as DNA, the CDR3 is TGTGCCAGCGTAGAGGAGGGCTCTGGGGCCAACGTCCTGACTTTC. The J gene is TRBJ2-6, the V gene TRBV6-6; D might be TRBD2 (6 bases). Germline values: CDR1 MNHNY, CDR2 SVGAGI (reference sequence). V gave up 8 bases and J gave up 0 bases, with 11 bases separating them. The CDR3 consists of 15 residues.